This TCR beta chain appears in the sequencing data of a study of blood T cells in healthy people across ages. As regards this clonotype: The target antigen is unknown.

The donors, all healthy, were Caucasians living in Russia, aged 6 to 90. Germline V gives CDR1 MGHDK, CDR2 SYGVNS. V lost 4 bases and J lost 1; bases outside the gene matches: 10. The CDR3 spans 18 residues. Sample-barcoded 5' priming and a J-beta primer mix drove a second PCR of roughly 6 to 12 cycles. Each sample yielded at least 2.5 million CDR3-containing paired-end reads. MiXCR, applied by TCRdb to the 5' RACE reads, yields one record per CDR3 protein. This sample has some 670,000 distinct CDR3 sequences, with roughly half found just once. Study-wide results and caveats: Older individuals had lower TCR beta diversity per million T cells (the decline was roughly linear).

The sequenced sample was blood. The chain joins TRBV25-1 to TRBJ2-6; 7 positions match TRBD1. The receptor comes from a woman of 80 years or more in good health. The CDR3 here is CASSGPGQPISGANVLTF. Here the CDR3 DNA reads TGTGCCAGCAGTGGACCGGGACAGCCAATTTCTGGGGCCAACGTCCTGACTTTC.